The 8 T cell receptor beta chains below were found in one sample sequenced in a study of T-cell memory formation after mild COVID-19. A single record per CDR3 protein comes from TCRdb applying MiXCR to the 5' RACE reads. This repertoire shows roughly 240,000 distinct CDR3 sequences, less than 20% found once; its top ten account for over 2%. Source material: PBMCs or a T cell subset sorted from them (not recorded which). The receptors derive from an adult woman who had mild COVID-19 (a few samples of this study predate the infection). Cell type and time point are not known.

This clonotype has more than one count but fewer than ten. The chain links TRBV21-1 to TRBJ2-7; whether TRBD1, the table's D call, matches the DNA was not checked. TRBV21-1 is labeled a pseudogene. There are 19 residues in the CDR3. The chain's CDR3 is CASGPLPGQAQLNRAEQYF. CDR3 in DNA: TGTGCCAGCGGTCCTCTTCCGGGACAGGCCCAATTGAACCGGGCCGAGCAGTACTTC.

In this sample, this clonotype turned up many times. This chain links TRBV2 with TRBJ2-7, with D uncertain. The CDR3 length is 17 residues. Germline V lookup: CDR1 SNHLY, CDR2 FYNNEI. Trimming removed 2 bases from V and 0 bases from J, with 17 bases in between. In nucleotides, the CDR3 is TGTGCCAGCAGTGAACCGGCCGGCGGCAGTTACTCCTACGAGCAGTACTTC. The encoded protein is CASSEPAGGSYSYEQYF.

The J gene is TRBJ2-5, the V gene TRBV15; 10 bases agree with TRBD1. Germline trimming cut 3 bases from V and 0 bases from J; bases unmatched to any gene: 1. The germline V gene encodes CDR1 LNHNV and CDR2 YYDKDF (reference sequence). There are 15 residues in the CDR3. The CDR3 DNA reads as TGTGCCACCAGCAGGGGACAGGGGAACCAAGAGACCCAGTACTTC. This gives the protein CATSRGQGNQETQYF.

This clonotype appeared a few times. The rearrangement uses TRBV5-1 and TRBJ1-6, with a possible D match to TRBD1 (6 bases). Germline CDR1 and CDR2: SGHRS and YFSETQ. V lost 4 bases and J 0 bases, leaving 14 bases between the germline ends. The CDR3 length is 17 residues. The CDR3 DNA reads TGCGCCAGCAGCCGGGACATCTCCAGCTCCTATAATTCACCCCTCCACTTT. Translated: CASSRDISSSYNSPLHF.

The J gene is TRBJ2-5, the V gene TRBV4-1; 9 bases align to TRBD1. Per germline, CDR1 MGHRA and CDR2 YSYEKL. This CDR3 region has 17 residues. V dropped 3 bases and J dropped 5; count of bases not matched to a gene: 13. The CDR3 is CASSQWGQGITWETQYF. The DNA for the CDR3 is TGCGCCAGCAGCCAGTGGGGACAGGGCATTACGTGGGAGACCCAGTACTTC.

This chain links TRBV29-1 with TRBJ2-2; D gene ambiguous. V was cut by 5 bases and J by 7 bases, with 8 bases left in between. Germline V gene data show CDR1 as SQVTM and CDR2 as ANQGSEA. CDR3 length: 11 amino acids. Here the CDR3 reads CSVISVGELFF. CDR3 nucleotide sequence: TGCAGCGTTATAAGTGTCGGGGAGCTGTTTTTT.

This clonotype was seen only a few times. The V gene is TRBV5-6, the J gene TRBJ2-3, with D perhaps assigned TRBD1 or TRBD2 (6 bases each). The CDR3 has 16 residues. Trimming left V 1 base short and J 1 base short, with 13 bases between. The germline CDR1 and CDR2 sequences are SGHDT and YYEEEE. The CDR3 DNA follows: TGTGCCAGCAGCTTGATAGGGGGGTCTGGCACAGATACGCAGTATTTT. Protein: CASSLIGGSGTDTQYF.

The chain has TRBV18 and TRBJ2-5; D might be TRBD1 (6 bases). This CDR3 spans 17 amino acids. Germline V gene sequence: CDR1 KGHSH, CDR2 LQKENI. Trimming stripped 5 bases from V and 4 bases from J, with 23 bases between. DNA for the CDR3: TGTGCCAGCTCATCGTTTACAGGGACGAGAAATGTAGAGACCCAGTACTTC. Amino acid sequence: CASSSFTGTRNVETQYF. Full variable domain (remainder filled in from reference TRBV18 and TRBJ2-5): NAGVMQNPRHLVRRRGQEARLRCSPMKGHSHVYWYRQLPEEGLKFMVYLQKENIIDESGMPKERFSAEFPKEGPSILRIQQVVRGDSAAYFCASSSFTGTRNVETQYFGPGTRLLVL.